This passage covers 26 T cell receptor beta chains from one sample sequenced in a study of T-cell memory formation after mild COVID-19. TCRdb ran MiXCR on the 5' RACE reads and lists one entry per CDR3 protein. Altogether some 68,000 distinct CDR3 sequences are present, approximately 16% being singletons, with the ten largest covering 30% to 35%. The source material was PBMCs or a T cell subset sorted from them (not recorded which). These receptor sequences come from an adult woman who had mild COVID-19 (a few samples of this study predate the infection). Cell type and time point are not known.

This clonotype showed up many times. The rearrangement uses TRBV12-3 or TRBV12-4 and TRBJ2-5; weak D call: TRBD1 (5 bases). CDR3 size: 16 residues. V was clipped by 6 bases and J by 1 base, with 18 bases between them. The CDR3 loop is CASSPWAGKFQETQYF. DNA for the CDR3: TGTGCCAGCAGCCCTTGGGCAGGGAAATTCCAAGAGACCCAGTACTTC.

The rearrangement links TRBV6-2 or TRBV6-3 to TRBJ2-7; D is uncertain. The V gene's germline CDR1 is MNHEY and CDR2 SVGEGT. The CDR3 contains 12 residues. Trimming took off 2 bases at V and 5 bases at J, with 7 bases between the two ends. Written as DNA, the CDR3 is TGTGCCAGCAGTTACGGTAGCAACGAGCAGTACTTC. Its protein product is CASSYGSNEQYF.

The rearrangement joins TRBV4-2 to TRBJ1-5; 7 bases align to TRBD1. The CDR3 contains 16 residues. Germline V gives CDR1 LGHNA, CDR2 YNFKEQ. V lost 0 bases to trimming and J lost 1 base; unmatched junction nucleotides: 3. The DNA of the CDR3 is TGTGCCAGCAGCCAAGACCCGGACAGGAGCAATCAGCCCCAGCATTTT. Encoded protein: CASSQDPDRSNQPQHF.

V gene TRBV5-1 combines with J gene TRBJ2-7, with 7 positions matching TRBD1. The length of the CDR3 is 13 residues. Looked up from germline, CDR1 is SGHRS and CDR2 is YFSETQ. J gave up 4 bases and V 4 bases, and 5 bases lay outside the gene matches. CDR3 in DNA: TGCGCCAGCAGCAGGGGACAGACTTACGAGCAGTACTTC. It is translated as CASSRGQTYEQYF.

The V call is TRBV6-5, the J call TRBJ1-1; D is uncertain. With 2 bases removed from V and 1 base from J, the gap between germline ends came to 14 bases. The CDR3 runs to 16 residues. Germline V gives CDR1 MNHEY, CDR2 SVGAGI. The CDR3 region has the DNA TGTGCCAGCAGTTACCGCACCGGGGATCCGAACACTGAAGCTTTCTTT. Translation: CASSYRTGDPNTEAFF.

Only a few counts were recorded for this clonotype. This sequence joins TRBV6-5 and TRBJ1-6, with 11 bases fitting TRBD1. CDR1 MNHEY and CDR2 SVGAGI come from the germline V gene. V shed 11 bases, J shed 9 bases, and the junction held 6 bases outside the gene matches. CDR3 size: 13 residues. CDR3: CAASGQGGSPLHF. The CDR3 coding sequence is TGTGCCGCCTCGGGACAGGGGGGTTCACCCCTCCACTTT.

The rearrangement links TRBV6-2 or TRBV6-3 to TRBJ2-1, with D possibly TRBD1 on 6 matching bases. The CDR3 length is 14 residues. Germline assignment: CDR1 MNHEY and CDR2 SVGEGT. V was cut by 8 bases and J by 7 bases, with 18 bases left in between. The chain's CDR3 is CASRGEQGRNEQFF. CDR3 sequence (DNA): TGTGCCAGCCGTGGGGAGCAGGGGCGGAATGAGCAGTTCTTC.

The chain couples TRBV12-3 or TRBV12-4 to TRBJ2-7; D is unclear. This CDR3 spans 13 amino acids. V was trimmed by 6 bases and J by 6 bases, leaving 15 bases between them. The CDR3: CASSLGLVTEQYF. The CDR3 region has the DNA TGTGCCAGCAGCCTGGGTCTGGTGACCGAGCAGTACTTC.

This chain connects TRBV7-6 to TRBJ1-6, with 10 bases aligning to TRBD1. V lost 6 bases, J lost 7 bases, and 6 bases stayed unmatched. CDR1 is SGHVS and CDR2 is FNYEAQ in the germline V gene. The CDR3 covers 15 residues. The DNA of the CDR3 is TGTGCCAGCAGTAGGTCGGGACAGGGGAATTCACCCCTCCACTTT. Amino acid sequence: CASSRSGQGNSPLHF.

The sample holds a few counts of this clonotype. The chain employs TRBV7-2 and TRBJ2-3, with TRBD2 as a possible D gene (6 bases). The V gene's germline CDR1 is SGHTA and CDR2 FQGNSA. The CDR3 spans 15 residues. With 5 bases removed from V and 4 bases from J, the gap between germline ends came to 16 bases. In nucleotides, the CDR3 is TGTGCCAGCAGCGCCCTCGCGGGGAGTGCAGATACGCAGTATTTT. Its translation is CASSALAGSADTQYF.

This clonotype came up a few times. The J gene is TRBJ2-3, the V gene TRBV12-3 or TRBV12-4; possible D gene TRBD1, 6 bases. Trimming took 2 bases from V and 0 from J, leaving 9 bases between them. The CDR3 length is 15 residues. In DNA, the CDR3 is TGTGCCAGCAGTTTATTAAGGGGGAGCACAGATACGCAGTATTTT. It codes for CASSLLRGSTDTQYF.

This chain uses TRBV20-1 with TRBJ2-1; D gene unclear. Deletions cut 1 base from V and 9 bases from J, with 7 bases between. CDR3 length: 11 residues. Germline-derived CDR1 and CDR2 are DFQATT and SNEGSKA (reference sequence). The CDR3 DNA sequence: TGCAGTGCTAGAGGCCTCGTTGAGCAGTTCTTC. Encoded protein: CSARGLVEQFF.

This chain uses TRBV9 with TRBJ2-5; the match to TRBD1 covers 7 bases. The trim removed 2 bases at V and 3 bases at J, leaving 4 bases unmatched. There are 14 residues in the CDR3. Germline V gives CDR1 SGDLS, CDR2 YYNGEE. The CDR3 DNA reads as TGTGCCAGCAGCGTCGGGACAGTAAAAGAGACCCAGTACTTC. Amino acids: CASSVGTVKETQYF.

This clonotype showed up just once. One base away lies a much larger clone, so this may be a sequencing read error. The rearrangement links TRBV12-3 or TRBV12-4 to TRBJ2-7; 8 bases match TRBD2. There are 12 residues in the CDR3. V was clipped by 7 bases and J by 7 bases; unmatched bases: 6. The CDR3 bases are TGTGCCAGCACCGGGGGGGCGCGGGAGCAGTACTTC. Amino acids: CASTGGAREQYF.

This chain links TRBV29-1 with TRBJ1-1; 9 positions agree with TRBD1. The CDR3 is 13 residues long. CDR1 is SQVTM, CDR2 ANQGSEA, per germline. The V segment lost 7 bases and the J segment 1 base; nucleotides outside the gene matches: 4. The CDR3 here is CSAPGQGNTEAFF. In DNA, the CDR3 is TGCAGCGCACCGGGACAGGGGAACACTGAAGCTTTCTTT.

A few counts support this clonotype. The chain couples TRBV5-1 to TRBJ2-7; the D gene is possibly TRBD1 (6 bases). The CDR3 totals 12 residues. The ends were cut back, 3 bases at V and 12 bases at J, with 16 bases in the middle. CDR1 SGHRS and CDR2 YFSETQ come from the germline V gene. The chain's CDR3 is CASSSDSRERYF. The CDR3, as DNA: TGCGCCAGCAGCTCGGACAGCCGGGAAAGGTACTTC.

This chain links TRBV3-1 with TRBJ2-3, with 12 bases identical to TRBD1. This CDR3 spans 15 amino acids. Per germline, CDR1 LGHDT and CDR2 YNNKEL (reference sequence). The junction had 6 bases not matched to a gene; V was cut back by 6 bases and J by 5 bases. CDR3 sequence (DNA): TGTGCCAGCAGGCCCGGGACAGGGGGCTTAGATACGCAGTATTTT. Translating gives CASRPGTGGLDTQYF.

The chain couples TRBV21-1 to TRBJ1-1. TRBV21-1 is a documented pseudogene. The CDR3 runs to 17 residues. CDR3 DNA sequence: TGTGCCAGCAGCAAAGTTTCCCTTGTGAAGTTGGGCACTGAAGCTTTCTTT. Its translation is CASSKVSLVKLGTEAFF.

This clonotype was recorded a few times. The chain uses TRBV29-1 and TRBJ2-7; D is possibly TRBD2 (6 bases). CDR3 length equals 15 residues. Trimming removed 1 base from V and 4 bases from J, with 17 bases in between. Per the germline V gene, CDR1 is SQVTM and CDR2 is ANQGSEA. CDR3 nucleotide sequence: TGCAGCGTTGAAGGCAGGGAGGATGCTGATTACGAGCAGTACTTC. This codes for CSVEGREDADYEQYF.

The genes are TRBV6-5 and TRBJ2-1; D might be TRBD2 (5 bases). The ends were cut back, 8 bases at V and 7 bases at J, with 6 bases in the middle. The V gene's germline CDR1 is MNHEY and CDR2 SVGAGI. The CDR3 has 10 residues. The CDR3 is CASGLNEQFF. The CDR3 DNA follows: TGTGCCAGCGGACTTAATGAGCAGTTCTTC.

This clonotype was seen a handful of times. This rearrangement joins TRBV5-1 to TRBJ1-3, with D unclear. The CDR3 is 14 amino acids. CDR1 is SGHRS, CDR2 YFSETQ, per germline. Trimming removed 8 bases from V and 0 bases from J, with 12 bases in between. CDR3 sequence (DNA): TGCGCCAGAAATTTCCAGGACTCTGGAAACACCATATATTTT. It encodes CARNFQDSGNTIYF.

CDR3 loop: CSVVNGAGPHGGYGYTF. The CDR3 DNA follows: TGCAGCGTTGTCAATGGGGCGGGTCCGCACGGGGGATATGGCTACACCTTC. V and J are TRBV29-1 and TRBJ1-2; tentative D call: TRBD1 (5 bases). V was shortened by 4 bases and J by 5 bases, with 26 bases between the two germline ends. Germline CDR1 and CDR2: SQVTM and ANQGSEA. CDR3 length: 17 amino acids. The full variable domain, completed using reference TRBV29-1 and TRBJ1-2, is SAVISQKPSRDICQRGTSLTIQCQVDSQVTMMFWYRQQPGQSLTLIATANQGSEATYESGFVIDKFPISRPNLTFSTLTVSNMSPEDSSIYLCSVVNGAGPHGGYGYTFGSGTRLTVV.

This chain uses TRBV4-3 with TRBJ2-1; D is perhaps TRBD1 or TRBD2 (5 bases each). Trimming shortened V by 0 bases and J by 5 bases, and 8 bases separated the two germline ends. The V gene's germline CDR1 is LGHNA and CDR2 YSLEER. This CDR3 comprises 14 residues. The CDR3 spells CASSQDRGDNEQFF. The CDR3 DNA reads as TGCGCCAGCAGCCAAGATCGAGGGGACAATGAGCAGTTCTTC.

The chain couples TRBV2 to TRBJ2-1, with TRBD2 matching over 11 bases. CDR1 is SNHLY and CDR2 is FYNNEI in the germline V gene. The CDR3 has 16 residues. J was trimmed by 5 bases and V by 4 bases; bases with no gene match: 7. Written as DNA, the CDR3 is TGTGCCAGCAGTGTGGGGAAGGGACTAGCGGACAATGAGCAGTTCTTC. Its protein is CASSVGKGLADNEQFF.

This clonotype appeared many times. This chain joins TRBV29-1 and TRBJ2-7; D is unclear. The germline V gene has CDR1 SQVTM and CDR2 ANQGSEA. V gave up 6 bases and J gave up 0 bases, with 12 bases separating them. The CDR3 totals 13 residues. CDR3 DNA: TGCAGCGTGTTGAAGGAGAGCTCCTACGAGCAGTACTTC. Its protein is CSVLKESSYEQYF.

Only a few counts were recorded for this clonotype. V usage is TRBV27 and J usage is TRBJ1-5; TRBD1 aligns across 10 bases. The germline gives CDR1 MNHEY, CDR2 SMNVEV (reference sequence). The V and J ends lost 6 bases and 7 bases, in that order; junction bases with no gene match: 6. This CDR3 contains 14 residues. The CDR3 DNA follows: TGTGCCAGCAGAACGACAGGGGGCGGGCAGCCCCAGCATTTT. This gives the protein CASRTTGGGQPQHF.